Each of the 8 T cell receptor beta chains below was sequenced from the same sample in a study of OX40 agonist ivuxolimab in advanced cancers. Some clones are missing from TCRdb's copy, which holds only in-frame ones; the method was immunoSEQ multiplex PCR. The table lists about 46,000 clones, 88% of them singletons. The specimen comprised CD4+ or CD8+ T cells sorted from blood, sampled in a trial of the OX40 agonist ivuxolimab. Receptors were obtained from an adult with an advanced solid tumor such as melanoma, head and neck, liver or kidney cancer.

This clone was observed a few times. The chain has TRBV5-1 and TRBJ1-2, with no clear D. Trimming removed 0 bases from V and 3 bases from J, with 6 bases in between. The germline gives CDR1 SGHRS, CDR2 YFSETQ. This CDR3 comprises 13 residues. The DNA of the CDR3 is TGCGCCAGCAGCTTGGCCGGGCACTATGGCTACACCTTC. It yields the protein CASSLAGHYGYTF.

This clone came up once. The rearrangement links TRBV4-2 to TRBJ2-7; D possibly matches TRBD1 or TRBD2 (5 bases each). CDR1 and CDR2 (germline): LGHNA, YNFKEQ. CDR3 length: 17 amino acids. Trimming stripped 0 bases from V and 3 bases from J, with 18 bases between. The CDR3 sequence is CASSQDIGQRGVYEQYF. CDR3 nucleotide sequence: TGTGCCAGCAGCCAAGATATAGGCCAGCGAGGGGTCTACGAGCAGTACTTC.

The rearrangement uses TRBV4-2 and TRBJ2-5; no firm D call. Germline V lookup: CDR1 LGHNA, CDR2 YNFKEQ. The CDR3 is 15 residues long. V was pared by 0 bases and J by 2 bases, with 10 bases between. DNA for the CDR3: TGTGCCAGCAGCCAAGACGGGCTTTTTCAAGAGACCCAGTACTTC. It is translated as CASSQDGLFQETQYF.

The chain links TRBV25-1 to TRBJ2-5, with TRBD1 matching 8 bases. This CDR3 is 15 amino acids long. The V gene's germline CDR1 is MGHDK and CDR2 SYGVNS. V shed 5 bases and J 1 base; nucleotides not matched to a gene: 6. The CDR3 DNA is TGTGCCAGCAGTCCCGGGACAGGTATCCAAGAGACCCAGTACTTC. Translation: CASSPGTGIQETQYF.

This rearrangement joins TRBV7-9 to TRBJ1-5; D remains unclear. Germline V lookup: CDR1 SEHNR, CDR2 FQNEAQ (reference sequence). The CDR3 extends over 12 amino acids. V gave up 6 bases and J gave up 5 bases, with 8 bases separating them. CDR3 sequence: CASSFTDQPQHF. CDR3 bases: TGTGCCAGCAGTTTCACCGATCAGCCCCAGCATTTT. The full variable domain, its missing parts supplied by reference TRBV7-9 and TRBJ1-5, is DTGVSQNPRHKITKRGQNVTFRCDPISEHNRLYWYRQTLGQGPEFLTYFQNEAQLEKSRLLSDRFSAERPKGSFSTLEIQRTEQGDSAMYLCASSFTDQPQHFGDGTRLSIL.

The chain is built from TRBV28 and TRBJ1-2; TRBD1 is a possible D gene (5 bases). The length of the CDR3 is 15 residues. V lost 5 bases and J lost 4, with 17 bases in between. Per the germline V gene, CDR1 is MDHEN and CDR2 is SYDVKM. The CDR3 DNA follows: TGTGCCAGCAGTCGCACGCTACAGGCGCTCTATGGCTACACCTTC. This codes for CASSRTLQALYGYTF.

The CDR3 loop is CASSVEAGYYGYTF. CDR3 bases: TGTGCCAGCAGCGTAGAAGCAGGCTACTATGGCTACACCTTC. The chain carries TRBV9 and TRBJ1-2; D is unresolved. The CDR3 runs to 14 residues. The V and J ends lost 0 bases and 3 bases respectively, with 9 bases between them. Germline-derived CDR1 and CDR2 are SGDLS and YYNGEE.

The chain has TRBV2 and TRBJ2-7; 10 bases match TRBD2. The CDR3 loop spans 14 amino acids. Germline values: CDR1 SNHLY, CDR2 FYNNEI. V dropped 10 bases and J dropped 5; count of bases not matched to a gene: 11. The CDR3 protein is CATQSASGSHEQYF. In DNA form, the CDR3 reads TGTGCCACCCAGTCGGCTAGCGGGAGCCACGAGCAGTACTTC. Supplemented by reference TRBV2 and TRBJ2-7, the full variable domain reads EPEVTQTPSHQVTQMGQEVILRCVPISNHLYFYWYRQILGQKVEFLVSFYNNEISEKSEIFDDQFSVERPDGSNFTLKIRSTKLEDSAMYFCATQSASGSHEQYFGPGTRLTVT.